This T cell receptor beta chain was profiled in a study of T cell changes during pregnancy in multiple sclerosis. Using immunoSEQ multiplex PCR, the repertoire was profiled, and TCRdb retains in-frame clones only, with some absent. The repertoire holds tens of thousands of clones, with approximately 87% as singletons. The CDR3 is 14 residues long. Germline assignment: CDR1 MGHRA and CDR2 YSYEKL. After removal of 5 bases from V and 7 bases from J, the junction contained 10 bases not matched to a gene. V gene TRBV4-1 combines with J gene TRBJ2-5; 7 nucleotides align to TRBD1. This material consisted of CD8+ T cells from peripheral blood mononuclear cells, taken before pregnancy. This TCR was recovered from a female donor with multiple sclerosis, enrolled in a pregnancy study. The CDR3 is CASSVRQGLWTQYF. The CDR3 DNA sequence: TGCGCCAGCAGCGTCCGACAGGGCTTATGGACCCAGTACTTC.